This TCR beta chain was documented in a study of T cell responses to AZD1222 COVID-19 vaccine. The germline V gene has CDR1 MDHEN and CDR2 SYDVKM. The CDR3 has 11 amino acids. The V end lost 6 bases, the J end lost 9 bases, and 9 bases lay between the germline ends. In its sample, this clone was seen once. Profiled with immunoSEQ multiplex PCR; TCRdb holds only in-frame clones, not every one. The table includes tens of thousands of clones, roughly 90% detected once. The chain has TRBV28 and TRBJ2-1; D ambiguous. Sequenced material: peripheral blood, taken on day 0 of AZD1222 vaccination. The sequence came from an adult in good health. CDR3: CASSQLVEQFF. The DNA of the CDR3 is TGTGCCAGCAGCCAACTCGTTGAGCAGTTCTTC.